These T cell receptor beta chains were read from a single sample in a study of T cell responses to AZD1222 COVID-19 vaccine. Sequencing was performed with immunoSEQ multiplex PCR; in TCRdb, only in-frame clones are kept and a portion is missing. Found here are 200,000 to 300,000 clones, 93% of them singletons; the top ten hold approximately 0.52%. Here the sequenced sample was peripheral blood, taken on day 0 of AZD1222 vaccination. These receptors were obtained from an adult in good health. CDR3s include the opening cysteine and the closing phenylalanine or tryptophan. The order of the fields is J gene, V gene, D gene, clone size, CDR3 protein, CDR3 DNA. D genes are given only for firm matches. Size values are once, few and many counts, or a class for expanded clones, and some rows have none.

TRBJ2-1 TRBV28 - once CASTPGASAEQFF TGTGCCAGCACCCCCGGGGCTAGCGCTGAGCAGTTCTTC
TRBJ2-1 TRBV19 - - CASSIGANEQFF TGTGCCAGTAGTATAGGGGCGAATGAGCAGTTCTTC
TRBJ2-7 TRBV7-6 - - CASSHITGSRAPYEQYF TGTGCCAGCAGCCACATCACAGGGTCCAGGGCCCCCTACGAGCAGTACTTC
TRBJ1-6 TRBV7-3 TRBD1 - CASSQGGKQNSPLHF TGTGCCAGCAGCCAGGGGGGGAAGCAGAATTCACCCCTCCACTTT
TRBJ2-7 TRBV18 - - CASSTAGYEQYF TGTGCCAGCTCCACGGCGGGGTACGAGCAGTACTTC
TRBJ2-7 TRBV29-1 - - CSVGGAGEQYF TGCAGCGTTGGGGGGGCTGGGGAGCAGTACTTC
TRBJ1-3 TRBV4-1 - few CASSQAQGSGNTIYF TGCGCCAGCAGCCAAGCGCAGGGGTCCGGAAACACCATATATTTT
TRBJ2-3 TRBV28 - - CASRFTGGTDTQYF TGTGCCAGCAGATTTACGGGAGGCACAGATACGCAGTATTTT
TRBJ2-1 TRBV4-1 - - CASSQGAGSSSYNEQFF TGCGCCAGCAGCCAAGGGGCGGGGTCTAGCTCCTACAATGAGCAGTTCTTC
TRBJ1-1 TRBV24-1 - - CATRSPDTNDEAFF TGTGCCACCAGGAGCCCCGACACGAATGATGAAGCTTTCTTT
TRBJ2-7 TRBV12-3/TRBV12-4 - - CASSYLGEQYF TGTGCCAGCAGTTATTTGGGCGAGCAGTACTTC
TRBJ1-4 TRBV9 TRBD1 once CASSVAGGDEKLFF TGTGCCAGCAGCGTCGCAGGGGGGGATGAAAAACTGTTTTTT
TRBJ2-1 TRBV9 TRBD2 - CASSVEAGGQGQFF TGTGCCAGCAGCGTAGAAGCGGGGGGGCAGGGACAGTTCTTC
TRBJ2-7 TRBV24-1 - - CATSSGTEQYF TGTGCCACCAGTTCTGGGACCGAGCAGTACTTC
TRBJ2-1 TRBV2 TRBD2 - CASSLTSGSLGEQFF TGTGCCAGCAGCTTGACTAGCGGGAGTCTCGGTGAGCAGTTCTTC
TRBJ2-1 TRBV7-9 - - CASSPQLRVTYNEQFF TGTGCCAGCAGCCCCCAGCTGAGGGTAACCTACAATGAGCAGTTCTTC
TRBJ1-5 TRBV6-2/TRBV6-3 TRBD1 - CASSPGQGTWSNQPQHF TGTGCCAGCAGCCCCGGACAGGGAACTTGGAGCAATCAGCCCCAGCATTTT
TRBJ2-1 TRBV12-3/TRBV12-4 - - CASTYVGVGEQFF TGTGCCAGCACCTATGTGGGGGTGGGTGAGCAGTTCTTC
TRBJ1-1 TRBV6-1 TRBD1 - CASSEGQGNTEAFF TGTGCCAGCAGTGAAGGACAGGGGAACACTGAAGCTTTCTTT
TRBJ1-2 TRBV3-1/TRBV3-2 TRBD1 - CASSQIFGQAVGGYTF TGTGCCAGCAGCCAAATTTTTGGACAGGCTGTGGGTGGCTACACCTTC
TRBJ2-1 TRBV21-1 - - CASITPRRGGKVDNEQFF TGTGCCAGCATAACACCGCGACGGGGCGGGAAAGTCGACAATGAGCAGTTCTTC
TRBJ2-7 TRBV6-6 TRBD1 - CASSLQGAHEQYF TGTGCCAGCAGTTTACAGGGGGCCCACGAGCAGTACTTC
TRBJ1-3 TRBV7-2 - - CASSSSAGSGNTIYF TGTGCCAGCAGCTCCTCGGCGGGCTCTGGAAACACCATATATTTT
TRBJ1-1 TRBV3-1/TRBV3-2 TRBD1 - CASSPWDRGNTEAFF TGTGCCAGCAGCCCCTGGGACAGGGGGAACACTGAAGCTTTCTTT
TRBJ2-1 TRBV9 TRBD1 - CASSVGFHRDRENEQFF TGTGCCAGCAGCGTAGGCTTCCACCGGGACAGGGAAAATGAGCAGTTCTTC
TRBJ2-5 TRBV29-1 TRBD1 - CSVVGTAETQYF TGCAGCGTTGTTGGGACAGCTGAGACCCAGTACTTC
TRBJ2-3 TRBV7-2 - once CASSLGRVPTDTQYF TGTGCCAGCAGCTTAGGGAGGGTTCCCACAGATACGCAGTATTTT
TRBJ2-7 TRBV5-5 - - CASSFHYREGGLYEQYF TGTGCCAGCAGCTTTCATTACAGGGAGGGGGGGTTGTACGAGCAGTACTTC
TRBJ2-2 TRBV24-1 TRBD2 - CATGKRTSGSSLTGELFF TGTGCCACCGGGAAAAGGACTAGCGGGAGTTCTCTAACCGGGGAGCTGTTTTTT
TRBJ1-5 TRBV6-5 - - CASSSTAWLDQPQHF TGTGCCAGCAGTTCAACAGCCTGGCTCGATCAGCCCCAGCATTTT
TRBJ1-1 TRBV7-8 - few CASSLARGRRDTEAFF TGTGCCAGCAGCTTAGCGCGAGGGCGTAGGGACACTGAAGCTTTCTTT
TRBJ2-1 TRBV10-3 TRBD2 once CAISESLTAGGRNEQFF TGTGCCATCAGTGAGTCCCTCACAGCGGGAGGCCGCAATGAGCAGTTCTTC
TRBJ1-2 TRBV2 - - CASSEFFYGYTF TGTGCCAGCAGTGAATTTTTCTATGGCTACACCTTC
TRBJ2-7 TRBV6-5 - - CASSYGNTPLYEQYF TGTGCCAGCAGTTACGGGAACACCCCTCTCTACGAGCAGTACTTC
TRBJ1-1 TRBV6-5 TRBD1 once CASSWGTGNTEAFF TGTGCCAGCAGTTGGGGGACAGGGAACACTGAAGCTTTCTTT
TRBJ2-5 TRBV5-1 TRBD2 - CASSLTSGQETQYF TGCGCCAGCAGCTTAACTAGCGGGCAAGAGACCCAGTACTTC
TRBJ2-7 TRBV27 - - CASSLRWRQSYEQYF TGTGCCAGCAGTTTAAGATGGAGGCAATCCTACGAGCAGTACTTC
TRBJ2-7 TRBV5-6 - - CASSLGLKYEQYF TGTGCCAGCAGCTTGGGCCTAAAGTACGAGCAGTACTTC
TRBJ2-1 TRBV24-1 - few CATGGGSRSYNEQFF TGTGCCACAGGCGGAGGGAGCCGCTCCTACAATGAGCAGTTCTTC
TRBJ2-7 TRBV7-9 - - CASSLQVYEQYF TGTGCCAGCAGCCTCCAAGTCTACGAGCAGTACTTC
TRBJ1-2 TRBV2 - - CASSFFRDDRGYTF TGTGCCAGCAGTTTCTTTCGGGACGACCGTGGCTACACCTTC
TRBJ2-1 TRBV5-1 TRBD2 - CASSSRTSGYYNEQFF TGCGCCAGCAGCTCCCGGACTAGCGGATATTACAATGAGCAGTTCTTC
TRBJ1-1 TRBV7-2 - - CASSHRDLLPGTEAFF TGTGCCAGCAGCCACCGGGACCTACTTCCGGGCACTGAAGCTTTCTTT
TRBJ1-5 TRBV28 - - CASSPTGSGNQPQHF TGTGCCAGCAGTCCCACAGGGTCGGGCAATCAGCCCCAGCATTTT
TRBJ1-2 TRBV7-9 - once CASSFGQGFIYGYTF TGTGCCAGCAGCTTCGGTCAGGGGTTTATCTATGGCTACACCTTC
TRBJ2-1 TRBV13 TRBD1 - CASRDRGNNEQFF TGTGCCAGCAGGGACAGGGGCAACAATGAGCAGTTCTTC
TRBJ2-7 TRBV27 - - CASSLGASVAEQYF TGTGCCAGCAGTTTAGGGGCTAGCGTGGCCGAGCAGTACTTC
TRBJ2-1 TRBV19 - once CASSRRITIEQFF TGTGCCAGTAGTAGGCGAATCACAATTGAGCAGTTCTTC
TRBJ1-4 TRBV7-2 - - CASSLAERVELFF TGTGCCAGCAGCTTAGCGGAAAGGGTTGAACTGTTTTTT
TRBJ1-5 TRBV4-1 - - CASSRDSNQPQHF TGCGCCAGCAGCCGCGATAGCAATCAGCCCCAGCATTTT
TRBJ1-2 TRBV28 - - CASSGKLVRANGYTF TGTGCCAGCAGTGGAAAGCTCGTGCGGGCTAATGGCTACACCTTC
TRBJ2-5 TRBV3-1/TRBV3-2 - - CASSLTSSTQETQYF TGTGCCAGCAGCCTCACTAGCAGCACTCAAGAGACCCAGTACTTC
TRBJ2-1 TRBV28 TRBD1 - CASTKGQMNEQFF TGTGCCAGCACCAAGGGACAGATGAATGAGCAGTTCTTC